The 8 T cell receptor beta chains in this list originate from one sample, sequenced in a study of prognosis after radiotherapy for stage I lung cancer. Starting from genomic DNA, TCR beta CDR3 was amplified through two-round multiplex PCR. First-round PCR, the initial amplification, used primers specific to each TRBV and TRBJ gene. TCRdb reprocessed the multiplex PCR reads via MiXCR and lists one record per CDR3 protein. The data show some 13,000 distinct CDR3 sequences, with roughly 50% seen just once and around a quarter held by the top ten. Sequencing used PBMCs, obtained before or after stereotactic body radiation therapy (not recorded which). These receptors were obtained from a donor over 45 with non-small cell lung cancer.

Many counts were recorded for this clonotype. V and J are TRBV28 and TRBJ1-1, with 11 nucleotides matching TRBD1. In germline, CDR1 is MDHEN, CDR2 SYDVKM. Unmatched junction bases numbered 5, after V lost 4 bases and J lost 4 bases. The length of the CDR3 is 15 residues. The CDR3: CASSSGQGGFTEAFF. The CDR3 nucleotides read TGTGCCAGCAGTTCGGGACAGGGGGGGTTCACTGAAGCTTTCTTT.

To note about this clonotype: A read error is likely here: a far larger clone is one base away. V usage is TRBV7-8 and J usage is TRBJ2-2; D is unclear. V shed 4 bases and J shed 9 bases, with 6 bases lying between them. Germline CDR1 and CDR2: SGHVS and FQNEAQ. The CDR3 covers 11 residues. The CDR3 DNA reads TGTGCCAGCAGCTACGCCTGGGAGCTGTTTTTT. Residues: CASSYAWELFF.

For this clonotype: A far more abundant clone sits one base away, making this likely a read error. V is TRBV7-9 and J is TRBJ2-1; D possibly corresponds to TRBD2 (5 bases). The CDR3 has 16 amino acids. The V gene's germline CDR1 is SEHNR and CDR2 FQNEAQ (reference sequence). V gave up 6 bases and J gave up 4 bases, with 19 bases separating them. The chain's CDR3 is CASSFTVGALYNEQFF. For the CDR3, the DNA is TGTGCCAGCAGTTTTACAGTGGGAGCCCTATACAATGAGCAGTTCTTC.

This clonotype was seen more than once but under ten times. A much larger clone lies a single base off, so this may be a read error. The V call is TRBV18, the J call TRBJ1-5; D is undetermined. The CDR3 is made up of 13 amino acids. Deletions cut 3 bases from V and 5 bases from J, with 8 bases between. Germline CDR1 KGHSH, CDR2 LQKENI. The CDR3 bases are TGTGCCAGCTCACCGGACCGAGATCAGCCCCAGCATTTT. Amino acids: CASSPDRDQPQHF. Using reference TRBV18 and TRBJ1-5 for the parts outside the CDR3, the full variable domain is NAGVMQNPRHLVRRRGQEARLRCSPMKGHSHVYWYRQLPEEGLKFMVYLQKENIIDESGMPKERFSAEFPKEGPSILRIQQVVRGDSAAYFCASSPDRDQPQHFGDGTRLSIL.

About this clonotype itself: Since a far larger clone is one base different, this is likely a read error. The chain joins TRBV28 to TRBJ2-7; D remains unclear. CDR3 length: 14 amino acids. Deletions cut 6 bases from V and 7 bases from J, with 19 bases between. Germline values: CDR1 MDHEN, CDR2 SYDVKM. CDR3 sequence: CASRASLPANEQYF. CDR3 DNA sequence: TGTGCCAGCAGGGCCTCCCTTCCTGCCAATGAGCAGTACTTC.

As concerns this clonotype: This likely reflects a read error, since a far larger clone is one base away. The V and J genes are TRBV20-1 and TRBJ2-5; tentative D call: TRBD2 (6 bases). The assigned J gene may be wrong: the sequence end matches TRBJ2-1 better. The CDR3 sequence is 14 residues long. The germline V gene encodes CDR1 DFQATT and CDR2 SNEGSKA (reference sequence). CDR3 bases: TGCAGTGCTGCCGCTAGCGACTCCTACAATGGGCAGTTCTTC. Translated: CSAAASDSYNGQFF.

In this sample, this clonotype is medium-sized. The V gene is TRBV6-1, the J gene TRBJ2-7; a weak D match, TRBD1 (5 bases). The CDR3 contains 16 residues. Trimming took 7 bases from V and 0 from J, leaving 19 bases between them. Looked up from germline, CDR1 is MNHNS and CDR2 is SASEGT. The CDR3 DNA follows: TGTGCCAGCACTTCCCCAGGGTGGGGTCTCTCCTACGAGCAGTACTTC. Translated, it gives CASTSPGWGLSYEQYF.

This clonotype was counted ten times or more. This chain joins TRBV7-9 and TRBJ1-1, with D maybe TRBD1 (5 bases). V was pared by 7 bases and J by 4 bases, with 13 bases between. In germline, CDR1 is SEHNR, CDR2 FQNEAQ (reference sequence). The CDR3 has 13 residues. For the CDR3, the DNA is TGTGCCAGCACCATGAATGGGGGCACTGAAGCTTTCTTT. Translation: CASTMNGGTEAFF.